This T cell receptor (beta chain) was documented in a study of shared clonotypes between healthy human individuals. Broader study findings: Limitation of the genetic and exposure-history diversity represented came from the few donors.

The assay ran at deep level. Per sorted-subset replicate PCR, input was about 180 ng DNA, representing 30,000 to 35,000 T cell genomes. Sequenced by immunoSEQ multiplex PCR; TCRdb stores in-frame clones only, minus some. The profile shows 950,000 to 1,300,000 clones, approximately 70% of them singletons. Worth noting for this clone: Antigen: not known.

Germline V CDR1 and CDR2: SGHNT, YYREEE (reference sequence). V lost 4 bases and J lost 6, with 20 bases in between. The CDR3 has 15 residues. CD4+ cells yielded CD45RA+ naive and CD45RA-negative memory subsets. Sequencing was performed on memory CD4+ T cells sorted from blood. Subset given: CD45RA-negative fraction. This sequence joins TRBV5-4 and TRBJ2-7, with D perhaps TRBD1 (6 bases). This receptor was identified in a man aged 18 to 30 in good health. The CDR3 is CASSEGTSDNREQYF. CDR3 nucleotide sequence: TGTGCCAGCAGCGAGGGGACATCCGACAATCGCGAGCAGTACTTC.